Below are 5 T cell receptor beta chains sequenced from a single sample in a study of T-cell reconstitution after alpha-beta-depleted transplantation in children. Unique molecular identifiers were incorporated when the TCRbeta library was constructed. TCRdb re-called the PCR reads with MiXCR, one entry per CDR3 protein. The table has around 800,000 distinct CDR3 sequences, approximately 15% seen once. This specimen was PBMCs, mostly from graft donor cells, taken 360 days after TCRalphabeta/CD19-depleted stem cell transplant. These receptors all come from a male patient younger than 18 who had a stem cell transplant for acute lymphoblastic leukemia, so the T cells may come from the graft donor.

This clonotype has only a few counts. The V gene is TRBV2, the J gene TRBJ2-1, with 11 bases matching TRBD2. Looked up from germline, CDR1 is SNHLY and CDR2 is FYNNEI. J was trimmed by 4 bases and V by 6 bases; bases with no gene match: 14. The CDR3 totals 18 residues. This chain's CDR3 is CASRRTSGLQSFYNEQFF. In DNA, the CDR3 is TGTGCCAGCAGGAGGACTAGCGGGCTTCAATCTTTTTACAATGAGCAGTTCTTC.

This clonotype was observed a few times. The chain uses TRBV30 and TRBJ2-3, with D possibly being TRBD2 (7 bases). Germline lookup yields CDR1 GTSNPN and CDR2 SVGIG (reference sequence). CDR3 length: 15 residues. Trimming took off 4 bases at V and 1 base at J, with 15 bases between the two ends. CDR3 in amino acids: CAWKGGASGTDTQYF. For the CDR3, the DNA is TGTGCCTGGAAAGGGGGGGCTAGCGGCACAGATACGCAGTATTTT.

The chain joins TRBV2 to TRBJ2-1, with D tentatively TRBD1 or TRBD2 (7 bases each). The CDR3 sequence is 14 residues long. Germline V lookup: CDR1 SNHLY, CDR2 FYNNEI. V lost 2 bases, J lost 9 bases, and 14 bases lay in between. The CDR3 region is CASSERGRGGEQFF. The CDR3 DNA reads TGTGCCAGCAGTGAAAGAGGCAGGGGGGGTGAGCAGTTCTTC.

This chain links TRBV6-2 or TRBV6-3 with TRBJ2-1; 11 bases are a match to TRBD2. From germline, CDR1 is MNHEY and CDR2 SVGEGT. The CDR3 is made up of 19 amino acids. Trimming at V came to 2 bases and at J to 4 bases, leaving 13 bases not matched to a gene. CDR3 nucleotide sequence: TGTGCCAGCAGTTACCGGTTTATAGCGGGAGGGCCTTTTTACAATGAGCAGTTCTTC. Translated: CASSYRFIAGGPFYNEQFF.

This clonotype was seen only a few times. This chain joins TRBV4-1 and TRBJ2-7; 11 bases are shared with TRBD1. The germline gives CDR1 MGHRA, CDR2 YSYEKL. The CDR3 consists of 15 residues. Trimming took 4 bases from V and 6 from J; bases not matched to a gene: 8. CDR3 region: CASSLQGQGVGEQYF. The CDR3 DNA follows: TGCGCCAGCAGCCTTCAGGGACAGGGGGTCGGCGAGCAGTACTTC.